The 32 T cell receptor beta chains presented below share a single source sample, sequenced in a study of blood T cell repertoires in COVID-19. Assay: immunoSEQ multiplex PCR; the TCRdb copy retains only in-frame clones and omits some. Of roughly 330,000 clones detected, approximately 90% appear once; the ten largest clones hold more than 3%. The sequencing input was peripheral blood. Source of these receptors: a woman aged 45-65 years with active or convalescent COVID-19.

As concerns this clone: Other DNA sequences in this specimen translate into the identical CDR3. V and J are TRBV9 and TRBJ1-6, with D perhaps matching TRBD1 (5 bases). V shed 4 bases and J shed 1 base, with 9 bases lying between them. The CDR3 covers 15 residues. The germline V gene has CDR1 SGDLS and CDR2 YYNGEE. Here the CDR3 reads CASSPAGSYNSPLHF. In DNA, the CDR3 is TGTGCCAGCAGCCCCGCAGGGTCCTATAATTCACCCCTCCACTTT.

The chain combines TRBV27 with TRBJ2-1, with TRBD2 matching over 12 bases. V was clipped by 7 bases and J by 5 bases; unmatched bases: 9. The CDR3 runs to 16 residues. Germline assignment: CDR1 MNHEY and CDR2 SMNVEV (reference sequence). The CDR3 loop is CASKPGLAGAHNEQFF. The DNA of the CDR3 is TGTGCCAGCAAGCCGGGACTAGCGGGCGCCCACAATGAGCAGTTCTTC.

This clone was observed once. V and J are TRBV7-2 and TRBJ2-7; D call uncertain. This CDR3 is 14 amino acids long. Trimming took off 1 base at V and 3 bases at J, with 10 bases between the two ends. Germline V gene sequence: CDR1 SGHTA, CDR2 FQGNSA. The CDR3 loop reads CASSLDLASYEQYF. CDR3 DNA sequence: TGTGCCAGCAGCTTAGATCTGGCCAGCTACGAGCAGTACTTC.

V and J are TRBV29-1 and TRBJ2-7, with D uncertain. The CDR3 is 12 residues long. In germline, CDR1 is SQVTM, CDR2 ANQGSEA. The V end lost 4 bases, the J end lost 1 base, and 8 bases lay between the germline ends. CDR3 sequence (DNA): TGCAGCGTTGGCCGGAGTTCCTACGAGCAGTACTTC. This codes for CSVGRSSYEQYF.

The chain employs TRBV27 and TRBJ2-2, with D perhaps matching TRBD1 (6 bases). The V end was cut by 6 bases, the J end by 4 bases, with 18 bases between. This CDR3 comprises 16 residues. CDR1 is MNHEY and CDR2 is SMNVEV in the germline V gene (reference sequence). The CDR3 spells CASSLSPGAVTGELFF. In DNA, the CDR3 is TGTGCCAGCAGCCTAAGCCCAGGGGCGGTCACCGGGGAGCTGTTTTTT.

The chain couples TRBV6-6 to TRBJ1-4; possible D gene TRBD1, 5 bases. The CDR3 loop spans 13 amino acids. V lost 5 bases and J 8 bases, leaving 12 bases between the germline ends. In germline, CDR1 is MNHNY, CDR2 SVGAGI (reference sequence). DNA of the CDR3: TGTGCCAGCAGTAACGGACCAGGGGAAAAACTGTTTTTT. Residues: CASSNGPGEKLFF.

The chain recombines TRBV20-1 with TRBJ1-4; 8 bases match TRBD1. V was pared by 3 bases and J by 8 bases, with 8 bases of the junction left unmatched. CDR1 and CDR2 (germline): DFQATT, SNEGSKA (reference sequence). This CDR3 is built from 14 residues. The DNA for the CDR3 is TGCAGTGCTAGTCAGGGGGCACTCGGCGAAAAACTGTTTTTT. Amino acid sequence: CSASQGALGEKLFF.

The chain links TRBV5-1 to TRBJ2-7; tentative D call: TRBD1 (6 bases). CDR3 length equals 14 residues. The germline gives CDR1 SGHRS, CDR2 YFSETQ. V lost 0 bases, J lost 4 bases, and 11 bases lay in between. CDR3 nucleotides: TGCGCCAGCAGCTTGGCGGGGACATTATACGAGCAGTACTTC. It specifies CASSLAGTLYEQYF.

CDR3 sequence reads: CASARVSGTEAFF. The CDR3 nucleotides read TGTGCCAGTGCCAGGGTATCGGGCACTGAAGCTTTCTTT. The chain employs TRBV19 and TRBJ1-1; a weak D match, TRBD1 (5 bases). Trimming cost V 8 bases and J 4 bases, with 14 bases left between them. Germline CDR1 LNHDA, CDR2 SQIVND (reference sequence). The CDR3 contains 13 residues.

This chain links TRBV10-3 with TRBJ1-2; D perhaps matches TRBD1 (6 bases). The CDR3 totals 15 residues. V was trimmed by 0 bases and J by 4 bases, leaving 12 bases between them. Germline V CDR1 and CDR2: ENHRY, SYGVKD. The CDR3 region has the DNA TGTGCCATCAGTGAGTCATGGCAGGGGAGCTATGGCTACACCTTC. This translates into CAISESWQGSYGYTF.

The chain uses TRBV6-2 or TRBV6-3 and TRBJ2-3, with D unresolved. With 0 bases removed from V and 2 bases from J, the gap between germline ends came to 9 bases. CDR3 length: 15 amino acids. CDR1 MNHEY and CDR2 SVGEGT come from the germline V gene. The CDR3 bases are TGTGCCAGCAGTTACTCGAGGCAGCCCACAGATACGCAGTATTTT. It specifies CASSYSRQPTDTQYF.

The V gene is TRBV30, the J gene TRBJ2-1, with D tentatively TRBD1 (6 bases). Deletions cut 3 bases from V and 4 bases from J, with 16 bases between. Per germline, CDR1 GTSNPN and CDR2 SVGIG (reference sequence). The CDR3 length is 15 residues. The CDR3 reads CAWSRAGVVYNEQFF. CDR3 nucleotides: TGTGCCTGGAGCCGGGCAGGGGTAGTTTACAATGAGCAGTTCTTC.

The V call is TRBV28, the J call TRBJ1-5, with D perhaps TRBD1 (5 bases). Germline V gene sequence: CDR1 MDHEN, CDR2 SYDVKM. The CDR3 totals 14 residues. Trimming pared 6 bases from V and 2 bases from J, leaving 11 bases between. The CDR3 is CASSQGGGNQPQHF. Written as DNA, the CDR3 is TGTGCCAGCAGCCAGGGCGGGGGCAATCAGCCCCAGCATTTT.

The rearrangement links TRBV30 to TRBJ2-3, with TRBD2 matching 7 bases. CDR3 size: 14 residues. Germline V gene sequence: CDR1 GTSNPN, CDR2 SVGIG (reference sequence). After removal of 2 bases from V and 3 bases from J, the junction contained 5 bases not matched to a gene. CDR3 in amino acids: CAWSQEGLTDTQYF. CDR3 in DNA: TGTGCCTGGAGTCAAGAGGGACTAACAGATACGCAGTATTTT. The entire variable domain, with the rest obtained from reference TRBV30 and TRBJ2-3, is as follows: SQTIHQWPATLVQPVGSPLSLECTVEGTSNPNLYWYRQAAGRGLQLLFYSVGIGQISSEVPQNLSASRPQDRQFILSSKKLLLSDSGFYLCAWSQEGLTDTQYFGPGTRLTVL.

This clone was observed once. The rearrangement links TRBV6-5 to TRBJ1-1, with D possibly TRBD1 on 5 matching bases. CDR3 size: 15 residues. V dropped 2 bases and J dropped 4 bases, with 14 bases sitting between them. Germline CDR1 MNHEY, CDR2 SVGAGI. CDR3 sequence reads: CASSYNVPGPTEAFF. The CDR3 DNA reads TGTGCCAGCAGTTACAACGTACCAGGGCCCACTGAAGCTTTCTTT.

The chain links TRBV28 to TRBJ2-2; the match to TRBD1 covers 8 bases. The CDR3 is 16 residues long. Looked up from germline, CDR1 is MDHEN and CDR2 is SYDVKM. The V gene end was trimmed by 5 bases and the J gene end by 5 bases; junction bases not matched to a gene: 10. The CDR3 DNA is TGTGCCAGCAGTCCCTCTCGGACAGGGTGGACCGGGGAGCTGTTTTTT. Protein sequence: CASSPSRTGWTGELFF.

The chain joins TRBV28 to TRBJ1-2, with 8 bases fitting TRBD1. CDR3 size: 15 residues. J gave up 3 bases and V 5 bases, and 8 bases lay outside the gene matches. The V gene's germline CDR1 is MDHEN and CDR2 SYDVKM. The CDR3 here is CASSGPPTGDYGYTF. The CDR3 nucleotides read TGTGCCAGCAGTGGGCCTCCGACAGGGGACTATGGCTACACCTTC.

V gene TRBV29-1 combines with J gene TRBJ2-6; D gene unclear. Germline CDR1 SQVTM, CDR2 ANQGSEA. The CDR3 loop spans 14 amino acids. Between the trimmed V and J ends, which lost 5 bases and 0 bases, there was a span of 8 bases. CDR3 sequence: CSVTTGSGANVLTF. The CDR3 nucleotides read TGCAGCGTTACGACGGGCTCTGGGGCCAACGTCCTGACTTTC.

This clone was counted only a few times. The chain recombines TRBV2 with TRBJ2-3; 9 nucleotides line up with TRBD2. The germline gives CDR1 SNHLY, CDR2 FYNNEI. Germline trimming cut 6 bases from V and 6 bases from J; bases unmatched to any gene: 7. The CDR3 loop spans 14 amino acids. The DNA of the CDR3 is TGTGCCAGCAGAGGTAGCGGGAGTCTTGATACGCAGTATTTT. The encoded protein is CASRGSGSLDTQYF.

V is TRBV28 and J is TRBJ1-2, with 7 bases that match TRBD1. The CDR3 runs to 15 residues. Germline loops: CDR1 MDHEN, CDR2 SYDVKM. V shed 5 bases and J 4 bases; nucleotides not matched to a gene: 10. DNA for the CDR3: TGTGCCAGCAGTCGACCGGGACAGAGGACCTATGGCTACACCTTC. Its protein product is CASSRPGQRTYGYTF.

This chain joins TRBV10-3 and TRBJ2-7; maybe TRBD2 (5 bases). Trimming removed 2 bases at V and 0 bases at J, with 26 bases between. Germline assignment: CDR1 ENHRY and CDR2 SYGVKD. The CDR3 has 20 residues. The CDR3 DNA sequence: TGTGCCATCAGTGAGCAGAACTGGAGGAGATCATCTGTCGACTCCTACGAGCAGTACTTC. Residues: CAISEQNWRRSSVDSYEQYF.

This clone was detected a few times. This chain joins TRBV7-8 and TRBJ1-6, with 9 bases matching TRBD1. The germline V gene encodes CDR1 SGHVS and CDR2 FQNEAQ. J lost 10 bases, V lost 6 bases, and 10 bases had no gene match. This CDR3 has 15 amino acids. The CDR3 DNA reads TGTGCCAGCAGTTTTACCGGGACAGGGAAATCACCCCTCCACTTT. Its protein product is CASSFTGTGKSPLHF.

This CDR3 reads CAITLSGRQYTGELFF. In DNA form, the CDR3 reads TGTGCCATTACCCTCAGCGGGAGGCAGTACACCGGGGAGCTGTTTTTT. The chain couples TRBV2 to TRBJ2-2; 9 bases line up with TRBD2. CDR1 is SNHLY, CDR2 FYNNEI, per germline. The junction had 12 bases not matched to a gene; V was cut back by 10 bases and J by 3 bases. The CDR3 has 16 residues.

This clone was counted only a few times. The CDR3 sequence: CASSLRPPGTGVEKLFF. The DNA of the CDR3 is TGTGCCAGCAGTTTAAGGCCCCCCGGGACAGGGGTGGAAAAACTGTTTTTT. This rearrangement joins TRBV27 to TRBJ1-4; 10 positions match TRBD1. The CDR3 has 17 residues. Germline V gene data show CDR1 as MNHEY and CDR2 as SMNVEV (reference sequence). V was pared by 2 bases and J by 8 bases, with 11 bases of the junction left unmatched.

The genes are TRBV7-9 and TRBJ1-4; possibly TRBD1 for D (5 bases). This CDR3 is 14 amino acids long. The germline gives CDR1 SEHNR, CDR2 FQNEAQ (reference sequence). V was pared by 6 bases and J by 7 bases, with 15 bases between. The CDR3 loop is CASRPYGGSEKLFF. In nucleotides, the CDR3 is TGTGCCAGCAGGCCGTACGGGGGTAGTGAAAAACTGTTTTTT. Together with reference TRBV7-9 and TRBJ1-4, the CDR3 gives the full variable domain: DTGVSQNPRHKITKRGQNVTFRCDPISEHNRLYWYRQTLGQGPEFLTYFQNEAQLEKSRLLSDRFSAERPKGSFSTLEIQRTEQGDSAMYLCASRPYGGSEKLFFGSGTQLSVL.

This chain links TRBV5-5 with TRBJ2-1; D perhaps matches TRBD1 (6 bases). Trimming removed 4 bases at V and 8 bases at J, with 16 bases between. Germline V lookup: CDR1 SGHKS, CDR2 YYEKEE (reference sequence). The CDR3 totals 14 residues. The CDR3 bases are TGTGCCAGCAGCCTTGGTGGGGGCCTGTATGAGCAGTTCTTC. Residues: CASSLGGGLYEQFF. The whole variable domain, filled in from reference TRBV5-5 and TRBJ2-1, reads DAGVTQSPTHLIKTRGQQVTLRCSPISGHKSVSWYQQVLGQGPQFIFQYYEKEERGRGNFPDRFSARQFPNYSSELNVNALLLGDSALYLCASSLGGGLYEQFFGPGTRLTVL.

V gene TRBV5-1 combines with J gene TRBJ2-7, with TRBD2 identical over 7 bases. This CDR3 spans 14 amino acids. Trimming cost V 3 bases and J 2 bases; bases outside gene matches: 5. Germline V gene lookup returns CDR1 SGHRS and CDR2 YFSETQ. In nucleotides, the CDR3 is TGCGCCAGCAGCTCAAGCGGGGCCCCCTACGAGCAGTACTTC. Amino acids: CASSSSGAPYEQYF.

This clone was recorded a few times. The V gene is TRBV30, the J gene TRBJ1-1, with D uncertain. Per germline, CDR1 GTSNPN and CDR2 SVGIG (reference sequence). The CDR3 sequence is 12 residues long. The germline V and J ends were trimmed by 1 base and 7 bases, with 10 bases remaining between them. CDR3 sequence: CAWSELPGEAFF. The CDR3 bases are TGTGCCTGGAGTGAACTACCGGGTGAAGCTTTCTTT.

This chain joins TRBV28 and TRBJ2-3; TRBD2 matches at 11 bases. The CDR3 runs 15 residues. J was trimmed by 3 bases and V by 2 bases; bases with no gene match: 1. Per germline, CDR1 MDHEN and CDR2 SYDVKM. CDR3 in amino acids: CASSLGTSGTDTQYF. CDR3 coding DNA: TGTGCCAGCAGTTTAGGGACTAGCGGTACAGATACGCAGTATTTT.

This clone was found once. V usage is TRBV5-8 and J usage is TRBJ1-2; D is unresolved. This CDR3 is 14 amino acids long. Germline V lookup: CDR1 SGHTS, CDR2 YDEGEE. The V end lost 7 bases, the J end lost 0 bases, and 13 bases lay between the germline ends. CDR3 residues: CASLLIYSNYGYTF. The CDR3 nucleotides are TGTGCCAGCCTCCTGATCTACTCTAACTATGGCTACACCTTC.

This clone showed up just a few times. The rearrangement joins TRBV16 to TRBJ1-2, with 8 bases identical to TRBD1. Germline-derived CDR1 and CDR2 are KGHSY and FQNENV. This CDR3 comprises 13 residues. The J segment lost 8 bases and the V segment lost 2 bases, leaving 4 bases of the junction unmatched. This chain's CDR3 is CASSQRTGSGYTF. DNA for the CDR3: TGTGCCAGCAGCCAAAGGACAGGGAGCGGCTACACCTTC.

The chain couples TRBV6-6 to TRBJ2-1; TRBD1 aligns across 11 bases. Germline V gene sequence: CDR1 MNHNY, CDR2 SVGAGI (reference sequence). This CDR3 contains 15 residues. Losses at the gene ends were 5 bases for V and 11 bases for J; bases not matched to a gene: 11. The CDR3 protein is CASSPGQGAGIKQFF. CDR3 nucleotides: TGTGCCAGCAGTCCTGGACAGGGGGCGGGAATTAAGCAGTTCTTC.